Listed here are 2 T cell receptor beta chains from one sample, sequenced in a study of shared clonotypes between healthy human individuals. Method: immunoSEQ multiplex PCR; TCRdb's copy keeps in-frame clones and lacks some. The profile shows approximately 2.4 million clones, almost 96% of them singletons. Input material: naive CD4+ T cells sorted from blood. Subset: CD45RA+ positively selected. The origin of the receptors is a young man in good health.

As for this clone: The same CDR3 arises from other DNA sequences in this sample as well. This chain connects TRBV5-1 to TRBJ2-7; 9 positions match TRBD1. The germline V gene has CDR1 SGHRS and CDR2 YFSETQ. The CDR3 is 15 amino acids. After removal of 0 bases from V and 3 bases from J, the junction contained 4 bases not matched to a gene. The CDR3 DNA reads TGCGCCAGCAGCTTGGGGGGACAGGGCGGCTACGAGCAGTACTTC. Its translation is CASSLGGQGGYEQYF.

The chain joins TRBV2 to TRBJ2-3; 9 bases are a match to TRBD1. Germline V gene data show CDR1 as SNHLY and CDR2 as FYNNEI. Trimming took 6 bases from V and 6 from J; bases not matched to a gene: 7. The CDR3 sequence is 14 residues long. This CDR3 is CASRGDRVADTQYF. The CDR3 DNA sequence: TGTGCCAGCAGGGGGGACAGGGTGGCGGATACGCAGTATTTT.